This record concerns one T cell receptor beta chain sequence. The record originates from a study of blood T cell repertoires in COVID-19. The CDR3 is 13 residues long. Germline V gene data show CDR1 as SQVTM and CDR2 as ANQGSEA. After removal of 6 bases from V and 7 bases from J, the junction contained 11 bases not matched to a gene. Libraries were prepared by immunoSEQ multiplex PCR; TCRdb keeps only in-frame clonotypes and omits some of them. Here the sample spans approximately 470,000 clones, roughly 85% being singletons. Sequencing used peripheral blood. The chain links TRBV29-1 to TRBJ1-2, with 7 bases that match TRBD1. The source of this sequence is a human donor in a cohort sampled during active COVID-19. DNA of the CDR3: TGCAGCGTGACAGGGCAGTTAAGGGGTGGCTACACCTTC. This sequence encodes CSVTGQLRGGYTF.